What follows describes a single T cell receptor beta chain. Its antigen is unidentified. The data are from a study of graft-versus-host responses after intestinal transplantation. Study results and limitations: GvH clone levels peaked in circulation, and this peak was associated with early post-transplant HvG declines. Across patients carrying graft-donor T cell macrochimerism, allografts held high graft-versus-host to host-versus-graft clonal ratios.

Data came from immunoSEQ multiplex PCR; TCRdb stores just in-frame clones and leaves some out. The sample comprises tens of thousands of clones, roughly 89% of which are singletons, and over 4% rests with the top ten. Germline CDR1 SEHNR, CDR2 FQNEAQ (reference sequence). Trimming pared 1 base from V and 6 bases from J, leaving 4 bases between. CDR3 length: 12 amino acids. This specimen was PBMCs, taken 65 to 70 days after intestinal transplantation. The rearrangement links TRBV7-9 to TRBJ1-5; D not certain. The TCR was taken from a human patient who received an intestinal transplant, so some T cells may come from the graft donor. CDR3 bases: TGTGCCAGCAGCTTAGATGGTCAGCCCCAGCATTTT. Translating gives CASSLDGQPQHF.